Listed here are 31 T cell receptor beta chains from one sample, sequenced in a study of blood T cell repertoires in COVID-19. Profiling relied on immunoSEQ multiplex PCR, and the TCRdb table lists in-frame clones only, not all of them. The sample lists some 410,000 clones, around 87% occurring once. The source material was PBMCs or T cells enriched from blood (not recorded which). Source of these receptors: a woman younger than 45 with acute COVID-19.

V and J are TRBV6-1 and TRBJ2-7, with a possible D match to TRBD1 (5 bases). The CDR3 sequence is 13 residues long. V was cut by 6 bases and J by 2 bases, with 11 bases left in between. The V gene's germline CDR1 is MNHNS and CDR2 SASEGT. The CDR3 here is CASSDSSTYEQYF. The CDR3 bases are TGTGCCAGCAGCGACAGTTCTACCTACGAGCAGTACTTC.

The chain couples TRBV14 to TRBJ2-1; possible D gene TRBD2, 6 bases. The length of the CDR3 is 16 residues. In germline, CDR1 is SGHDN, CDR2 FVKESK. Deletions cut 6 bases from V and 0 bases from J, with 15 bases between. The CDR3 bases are TGTGCCAGCAGTCGCGGGGTCTCAAGCTCCTACAATGAGCAGTTCTTC. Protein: CASSRGVSSSYNEQFF.

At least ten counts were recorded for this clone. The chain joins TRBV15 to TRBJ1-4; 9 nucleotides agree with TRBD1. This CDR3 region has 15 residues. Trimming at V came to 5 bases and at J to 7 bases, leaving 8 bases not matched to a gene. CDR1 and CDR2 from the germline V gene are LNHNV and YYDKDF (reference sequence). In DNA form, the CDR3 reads TGTGCCACCAGCGGGCCGGGACAGGGAGGTGAAAAACTGTTTTTT. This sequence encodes CATSGPGQGGEKLFF.

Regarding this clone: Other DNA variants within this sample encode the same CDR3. The CDR3 nucleotides read TGTGCCACCAGTGATTTATCCCTTAACTATGGCTACACCTTC. It translates to CATSDLSLNYGYTF. The chain employs TRBV24-1 and TRBJ1-2; D is uncertain. Trimming removed 1 base from V and 1 base from J, with 6 bases in between. The CDR3 is 14 residues long. The germline V gene has CDR1 KGHDR and CDR2 SFDVKD.

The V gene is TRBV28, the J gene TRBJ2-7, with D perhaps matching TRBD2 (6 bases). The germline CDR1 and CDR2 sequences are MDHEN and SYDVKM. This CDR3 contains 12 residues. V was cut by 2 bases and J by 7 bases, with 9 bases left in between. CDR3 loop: CASSLLEGEQYF. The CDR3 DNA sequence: TGTGCCAGCAGTTTACTGGAGGGGGAGCAGTACTTC.

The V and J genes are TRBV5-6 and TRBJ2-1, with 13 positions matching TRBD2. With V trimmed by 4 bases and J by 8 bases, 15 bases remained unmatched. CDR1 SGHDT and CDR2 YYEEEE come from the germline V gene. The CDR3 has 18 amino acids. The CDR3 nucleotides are TGTGCCAGCAGCCTAATGACTAGCGGGGGGCCCGTGGAGGATGAGCAGTTCTTC. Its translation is CASSLMTSGGPVEDEQFF.

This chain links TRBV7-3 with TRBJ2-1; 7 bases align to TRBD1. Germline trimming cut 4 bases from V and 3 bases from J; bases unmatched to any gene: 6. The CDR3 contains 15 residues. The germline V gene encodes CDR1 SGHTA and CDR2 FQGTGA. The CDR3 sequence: CASSYDRVVYNEQFF. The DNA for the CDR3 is TGTGCCAGCAGCTACGACAGGGTGGTCTACAATGAGCAGTTCTTC.

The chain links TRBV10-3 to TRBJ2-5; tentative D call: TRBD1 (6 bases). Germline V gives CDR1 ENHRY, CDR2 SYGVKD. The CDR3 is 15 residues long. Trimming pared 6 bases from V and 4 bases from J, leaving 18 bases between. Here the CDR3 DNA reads TGTGCCATCAGCGCGGCAGGGGACCTCCGAGAGACCCAGTACTTC. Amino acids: CAISAAGDLRETQYF.

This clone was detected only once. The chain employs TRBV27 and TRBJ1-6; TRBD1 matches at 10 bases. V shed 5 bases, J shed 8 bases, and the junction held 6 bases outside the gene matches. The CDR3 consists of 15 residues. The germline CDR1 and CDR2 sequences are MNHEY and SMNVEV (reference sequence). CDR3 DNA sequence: TGTGCCAGCAGTACGACCGGGACAGGGGATTCACCCCTCCACTTT. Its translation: CASSTTGTGDSPLHF.

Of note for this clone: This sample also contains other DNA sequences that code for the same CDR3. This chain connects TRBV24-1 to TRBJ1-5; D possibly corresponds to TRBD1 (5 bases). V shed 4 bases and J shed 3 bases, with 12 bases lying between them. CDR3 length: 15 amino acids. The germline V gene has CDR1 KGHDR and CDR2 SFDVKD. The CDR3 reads CATSDSGTNNQPQHF. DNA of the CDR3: TGTGCCACCAGTGACTCCGGGACTAACAATCAGCCCCAGCATTTT.

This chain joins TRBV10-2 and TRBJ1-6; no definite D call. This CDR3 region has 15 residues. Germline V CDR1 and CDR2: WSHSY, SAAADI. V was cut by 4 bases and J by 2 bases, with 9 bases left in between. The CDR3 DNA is TGCGCCAGCAGTGCCCGGGAGACCTATAATTCACCCCTCCACTTT. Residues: CASSARETYNSPLHF.

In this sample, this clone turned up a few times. CDR3 sequence (DNA): TGTGCCAGCAGGTCCTCGCAGCCCCAGCATTTT. It yields the protein CASRSSQPQHF. V and J are TRBV2 and TRBJ1-5; D unresolved. The V gene's germline CDR1 is SNHLY and CDR2 FYNNEI. CDR3 length: 11 amino acids. Deletions cut 6 bases from V and 7 bases from J, with 7 bases between.

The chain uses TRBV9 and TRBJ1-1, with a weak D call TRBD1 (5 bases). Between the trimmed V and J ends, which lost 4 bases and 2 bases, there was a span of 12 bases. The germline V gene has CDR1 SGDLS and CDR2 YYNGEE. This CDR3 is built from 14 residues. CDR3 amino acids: CASSTWGGNTEAFF. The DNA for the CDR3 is TGTGCCAGCAGCACCTGGGGGGGTAACACTGAAGCTTTCTTT.

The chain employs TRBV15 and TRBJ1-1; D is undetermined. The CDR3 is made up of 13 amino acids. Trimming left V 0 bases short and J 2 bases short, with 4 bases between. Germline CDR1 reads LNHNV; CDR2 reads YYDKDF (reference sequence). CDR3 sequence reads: CATSRDLNTEAFF. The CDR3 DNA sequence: TGTGCCACCAGCAGAGACCTTAACACTGAAGCTTTCTTT.

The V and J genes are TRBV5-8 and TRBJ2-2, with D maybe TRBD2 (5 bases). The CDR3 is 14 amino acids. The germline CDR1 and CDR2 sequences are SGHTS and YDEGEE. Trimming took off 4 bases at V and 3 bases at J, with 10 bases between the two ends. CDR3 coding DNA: TGTGCCAGCAGCCGGGGTGGGGACACCGGGGAGCTGTTTTTT. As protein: CASSRGGDTGELFF.

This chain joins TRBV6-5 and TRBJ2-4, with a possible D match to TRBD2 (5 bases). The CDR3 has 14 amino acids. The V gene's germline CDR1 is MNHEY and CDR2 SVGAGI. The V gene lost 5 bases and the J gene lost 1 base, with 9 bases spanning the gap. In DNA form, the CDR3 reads TGTGCCAGCAGTAAACTAGAGGCCAAAAACATTCAGTACTTC. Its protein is CASSKLEAKNIQYF.

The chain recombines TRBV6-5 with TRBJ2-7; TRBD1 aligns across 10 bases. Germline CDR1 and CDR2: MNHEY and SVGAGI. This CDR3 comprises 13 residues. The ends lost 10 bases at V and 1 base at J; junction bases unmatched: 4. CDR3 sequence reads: CATRTGGSYEQYF. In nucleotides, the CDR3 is TGTGCCACCCGGACAGGGGGTTCCTACGAGCAGTACTTC.

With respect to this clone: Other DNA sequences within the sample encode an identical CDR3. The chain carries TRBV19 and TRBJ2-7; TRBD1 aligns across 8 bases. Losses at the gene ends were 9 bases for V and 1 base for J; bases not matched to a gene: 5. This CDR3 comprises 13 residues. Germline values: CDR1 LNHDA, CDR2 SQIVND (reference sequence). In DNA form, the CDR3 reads TGTGCCAGCAGAGACAGGGGATCCTACGAGCAGTACTTC. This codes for CASRDRGSYEQYF.

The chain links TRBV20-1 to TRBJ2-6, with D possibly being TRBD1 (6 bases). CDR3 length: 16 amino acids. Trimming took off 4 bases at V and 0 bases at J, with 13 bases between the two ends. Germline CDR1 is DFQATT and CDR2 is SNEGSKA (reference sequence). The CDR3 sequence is CSATETGSSGANVLTF. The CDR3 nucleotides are TGCAGTGCTACTGAAACAGGGTCCTCTGGGGCCAACGTCCTGACTTTC.

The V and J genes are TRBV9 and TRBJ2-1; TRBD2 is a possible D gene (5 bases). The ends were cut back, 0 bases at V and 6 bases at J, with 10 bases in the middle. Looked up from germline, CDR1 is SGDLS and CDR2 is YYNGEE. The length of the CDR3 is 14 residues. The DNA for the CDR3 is TGTGCCAGCAGCGTAGCTGGAGGACCCAATGAGCAGTTCTTC. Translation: CASSVAGGPNEQFF.

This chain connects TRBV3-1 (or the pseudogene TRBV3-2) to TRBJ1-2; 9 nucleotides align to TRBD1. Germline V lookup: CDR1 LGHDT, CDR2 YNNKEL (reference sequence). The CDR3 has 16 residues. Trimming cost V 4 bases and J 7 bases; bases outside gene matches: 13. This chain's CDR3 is CASSRGQGPGSRGYTF. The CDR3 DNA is TGTGCCAGCAGCCGTGGACAGGGGCCGGGTTCTCGTGGCTACACCTTC.

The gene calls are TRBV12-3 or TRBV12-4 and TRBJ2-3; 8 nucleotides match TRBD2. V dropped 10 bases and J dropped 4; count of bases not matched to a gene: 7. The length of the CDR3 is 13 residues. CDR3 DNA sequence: TGTGCCACGAGGCGGGGGGAGGCAGATACGCAGTATTTT. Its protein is CATRRGEADTQYF.

CDR3 in DNA: TGTGCCACGGGACAGGTGGGCAATCAGCCCCAGCATTTT. It translates to CATGQVGNQPQHF. V is TRBV10-3 and J is TRBJ1-5; 8 nucleotides line up with TRBD1. The CDR3 consists of 13 residues. Germline lookup yields CDR1 ENHRY and CDR2 SYGVKD. V lost 10 bases, J lost 2 bases, and 4 bases stayed unmatched.

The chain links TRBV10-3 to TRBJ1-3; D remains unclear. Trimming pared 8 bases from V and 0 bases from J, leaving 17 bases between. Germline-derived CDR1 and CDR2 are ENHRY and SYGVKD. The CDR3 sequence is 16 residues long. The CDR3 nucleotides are TGTGCCATCCGGGGTGTGTTCCGAAGCTCTGGAAACACCATATATTTT. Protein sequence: CAIRGVFRSSGNTIYF.

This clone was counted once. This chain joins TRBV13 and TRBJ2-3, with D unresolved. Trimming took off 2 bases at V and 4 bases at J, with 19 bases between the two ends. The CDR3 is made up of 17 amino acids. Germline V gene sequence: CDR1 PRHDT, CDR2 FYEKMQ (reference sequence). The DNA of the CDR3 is TGTGCCAGCAGCTTATTCTCTCTGTGGGCGCCCTCAGATACGCAGTATTTT. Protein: CASSLFSLWAPSDTQYF. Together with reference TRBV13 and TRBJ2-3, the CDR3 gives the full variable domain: AAGVIQSPRHLIKEKRETATLKCYPIPRHDTVYWYQQGPGQDPQFLISFYEKMQSDKGSIPDRFSAQQFSDYHSELNMSSLELGDSALYFCASSLFSLWAPSDTQYFGPGTRLTVL.

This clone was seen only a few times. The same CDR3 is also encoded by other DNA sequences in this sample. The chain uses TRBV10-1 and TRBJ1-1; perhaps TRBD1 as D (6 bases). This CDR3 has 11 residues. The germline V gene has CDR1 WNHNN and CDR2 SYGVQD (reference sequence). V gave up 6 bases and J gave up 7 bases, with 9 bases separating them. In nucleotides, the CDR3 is TGCGCCAGCAGCACGGACAGTGAAGCTTTCTTT. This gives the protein CASSTDSEAFF.

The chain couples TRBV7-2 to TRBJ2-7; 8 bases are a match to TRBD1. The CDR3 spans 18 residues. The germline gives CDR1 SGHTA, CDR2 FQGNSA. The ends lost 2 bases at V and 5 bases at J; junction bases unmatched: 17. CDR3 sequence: CASSLWAPWTGSVDEQYF. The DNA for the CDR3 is TGTGCCAGCAGCTTATGGGCGCCGTGGACAGGGAGCGTGGACGAGCAGTACTTC.

In nucleotides, the CDR3 is TGCGCCAGCAGCTTGTCTCCCGGGTTAACTGAAGCTTTCTTT. This encodes CASSLSPGLTEAFF. J is TRBJ1-1 and V is TRBV5-1, with D hard to call. V was trimmed by 1 base and J by 5 bases, leaving 12 bases between them. CDR3 size: 14 residues. Germline CDR1 and CDR2: SGHRS and YFSETQ.

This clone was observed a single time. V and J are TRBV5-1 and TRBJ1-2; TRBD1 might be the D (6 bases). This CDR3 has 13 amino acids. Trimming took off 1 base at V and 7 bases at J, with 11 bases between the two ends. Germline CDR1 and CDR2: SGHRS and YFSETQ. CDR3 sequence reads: CASSLSGALGYTF. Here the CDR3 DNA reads TGCGCCAGCAGCTTGTCAGGGGCGCTTGGCTACACCTTC.

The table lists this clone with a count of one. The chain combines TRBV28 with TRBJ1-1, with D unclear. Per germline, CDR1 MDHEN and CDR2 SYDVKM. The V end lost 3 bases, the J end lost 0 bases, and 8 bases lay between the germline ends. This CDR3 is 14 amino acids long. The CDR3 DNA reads TGTGCCAGCAGTTTGCTAGTCATGAACACTGAAGCTTTCTTT. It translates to CASSLLVMNTEAFF.

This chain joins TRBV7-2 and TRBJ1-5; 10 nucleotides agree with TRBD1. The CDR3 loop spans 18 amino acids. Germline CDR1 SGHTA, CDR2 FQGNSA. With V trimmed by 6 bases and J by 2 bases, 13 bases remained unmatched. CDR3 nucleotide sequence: TGTGCCAGCAGTCTCACAGCGACAGGGGGCCGTCGCAATCAGCCCCAGCATTTT. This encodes CASSLTATGGRRNQPQHF.